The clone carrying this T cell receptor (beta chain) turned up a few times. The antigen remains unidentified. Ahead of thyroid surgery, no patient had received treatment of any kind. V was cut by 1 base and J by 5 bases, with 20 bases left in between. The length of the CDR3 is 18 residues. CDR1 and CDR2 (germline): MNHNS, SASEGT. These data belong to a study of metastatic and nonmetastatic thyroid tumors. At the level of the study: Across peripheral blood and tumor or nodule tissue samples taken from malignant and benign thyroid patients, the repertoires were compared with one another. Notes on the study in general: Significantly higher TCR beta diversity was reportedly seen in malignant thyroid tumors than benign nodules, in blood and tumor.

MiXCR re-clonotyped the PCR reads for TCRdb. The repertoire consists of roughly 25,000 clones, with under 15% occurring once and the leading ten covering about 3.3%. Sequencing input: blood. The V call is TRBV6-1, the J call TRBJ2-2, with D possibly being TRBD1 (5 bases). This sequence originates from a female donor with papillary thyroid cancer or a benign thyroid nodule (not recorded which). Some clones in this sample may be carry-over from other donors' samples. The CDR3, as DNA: TGTGCCAGCAGTGAAGTCTATGGGAAGGGGTTGGGAACCGGGGAGCTGTTTTTT. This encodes CASSEVYGKGLGTGELFF.